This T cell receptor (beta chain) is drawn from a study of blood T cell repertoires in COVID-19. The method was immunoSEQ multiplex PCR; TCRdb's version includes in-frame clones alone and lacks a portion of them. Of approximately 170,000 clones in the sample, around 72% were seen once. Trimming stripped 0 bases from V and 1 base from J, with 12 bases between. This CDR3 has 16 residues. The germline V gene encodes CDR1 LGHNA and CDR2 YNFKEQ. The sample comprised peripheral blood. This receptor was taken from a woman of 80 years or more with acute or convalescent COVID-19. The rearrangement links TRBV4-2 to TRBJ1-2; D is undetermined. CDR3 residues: CASSQDQRPDNYGYTF. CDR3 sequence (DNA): TGTGCCAGCAGCCAAGATCAGCGCCCGGATAACTATGGCTACACCTTC.